The entry below describes one T cell receptor beta chain. The sample is drawn from a study of siplizumab effects on memory and regulatory T cells. Data came from immunoSEQ multiplex PCR; TCRdb stores just in-frame clones and leaves some out. The repertoire holds roughly 70,000 clones, with 93% as singletons. CDR1 and CDR2 from the germline V gene are SGHAT and FQNNGV. This CDR3 comprises 16 residues. Losses at the gene ends were 0 bases for V and 2 bases for J; bases not matched to a gene: 4. The origin of this receptor is a human donor in good health. The chain has TRBV11-2 and TRBJ2-3, with TRBD2 matching 8 bases. Source material: CD8+ T cells sorted from blood. The CDR3 nucleotides are TGTGCCAGCAGCTTAGAATTCGGGGGGGCCACAGATACGCAGTATTTT. Translation: CASSLEFGGATDTQYF.